This T cell receptor beta chain comes out of a study of blood T cell repertoires in COVID-19. Sequencing used immunoSEQ multiplex PCR; TCRdb keeps in-frame clones, though not all of them. The table includes over 100,000 clones, roughly 84% detected once. Germline CDR1 and CDR2: KGHDR and SFDVKD. CDR3 length equals 15 residues. Trimming cost V 3 bases and J 3 bases; bases outside gene matches: 4. This clone was recorded only once. Input material: peripheral blood. The chain uses TRBV24-1 and TRBJ1-2, with 9 positions matching TRBD1. The receptor's source is a man aged 35 to 55 with acute or convalescent COVID-19. CDR3 nucleotide sequence: TGTGCCACCAGTGATAGGACAGGGGAGGACTATGGCTACACCTTC. It specifies CATSDRTGEDYGYTF.